This T cell receptor (beta chain) was recorded in a study of control samples from healthy donors and cancer patients. The method was immunoSEQ multiplex PCR; TCRdb's version includes in-frame clones alone and lacks a portion of them. The data hold about 49,000 clones, with approximately 94% observed a single time. This CDR3 region has 19 residues. From germline, CDR1 is SGHTA and CDR2 FQGNSA. The junction had 15 bases not matched to a gene; V was cut back by 5 bases and J by 2 bases. The TCR comes from a young man with colorectal cancer. The sequenced sample was PBMCs. The chain is built from TRBV7-2 and TRBJ2-3; 11 bases align to TRBD2. The CDR3 DNA is TGTGCCAGCAGCGCGCCCGGGACTAGCGGTTACAGATTCACAGATACGCAGTATTTT. It encodes CASSAPGTSGYRFTDTQYF.